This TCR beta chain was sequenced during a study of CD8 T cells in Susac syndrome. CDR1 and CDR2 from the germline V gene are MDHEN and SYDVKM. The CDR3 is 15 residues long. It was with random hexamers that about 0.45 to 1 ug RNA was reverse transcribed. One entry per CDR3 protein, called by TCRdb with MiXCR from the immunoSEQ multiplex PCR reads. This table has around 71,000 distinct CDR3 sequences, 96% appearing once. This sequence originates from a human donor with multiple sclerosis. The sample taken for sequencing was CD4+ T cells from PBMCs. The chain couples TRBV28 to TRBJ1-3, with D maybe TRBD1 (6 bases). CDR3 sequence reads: CAATDSPNSGNTIYF. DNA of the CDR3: TGTGCGGCCACGGACAGCCCCAACTCTGGAAACACCATATATTTT.